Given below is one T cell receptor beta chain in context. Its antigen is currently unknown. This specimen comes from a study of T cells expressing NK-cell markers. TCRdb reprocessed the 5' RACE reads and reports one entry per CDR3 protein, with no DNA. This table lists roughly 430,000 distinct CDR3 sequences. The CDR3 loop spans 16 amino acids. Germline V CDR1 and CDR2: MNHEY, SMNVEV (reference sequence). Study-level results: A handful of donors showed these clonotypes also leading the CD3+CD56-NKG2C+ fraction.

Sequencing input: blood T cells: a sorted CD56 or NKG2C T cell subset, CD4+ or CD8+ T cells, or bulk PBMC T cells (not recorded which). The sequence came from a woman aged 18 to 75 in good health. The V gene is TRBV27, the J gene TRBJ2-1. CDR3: CASSLSARTYYNEQFF.